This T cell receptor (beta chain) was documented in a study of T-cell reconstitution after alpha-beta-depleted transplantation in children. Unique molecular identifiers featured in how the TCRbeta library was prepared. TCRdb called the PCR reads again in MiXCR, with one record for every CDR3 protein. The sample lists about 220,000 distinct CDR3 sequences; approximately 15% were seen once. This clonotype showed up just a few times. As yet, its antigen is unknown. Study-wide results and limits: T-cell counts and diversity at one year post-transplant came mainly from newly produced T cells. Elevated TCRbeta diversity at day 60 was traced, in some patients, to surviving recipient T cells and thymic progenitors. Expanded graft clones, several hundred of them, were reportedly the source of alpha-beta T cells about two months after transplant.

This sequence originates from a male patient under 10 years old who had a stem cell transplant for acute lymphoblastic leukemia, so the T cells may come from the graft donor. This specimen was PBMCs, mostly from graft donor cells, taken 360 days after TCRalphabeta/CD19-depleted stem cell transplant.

The CDR3 spells CASSDSPGTGELFF. The CDR3 coding sequence is TGTGCCAGCAGTGACTCCCCAGGGACCGGGGAGCTGTTTTTT. The chain links TRBV6-4 to TRBJ2-2; maybe TRBD1 (5 bases). Trimming took off 0 bases at V and 5 bases at J, with 7 bases between the two ends. This CDR3 is 14 amino acids long. Germline V gene sequence: CDR1 MRHNA, CDR2 SNTAGT.